A single sample gave rise to the 16 T cell receptor beta chains below, sequenced in a study of tumor-infiltrating lymphocytes in oesophageal squamous cell carcinoma. TCRdb redid the calling of the PCR reads with MiXCR, one entry per CDR3 protein. The repertoire consists of under 15,000 distinct CDR3 sequences, with roughly three fifths occurring once and the leading ten covering roughly two fifths. Sequenced: esophageal tumor tissue. The receptors derive from a female donor with esophageal squamous cell carcinoma.

The chain employs TRBV11-1 and TRBJ2-5; 7 positions match TRBD1. J lost 2 bases, V lost 1 base, and 4 bases had no gene match. Per germline, CDR1 SGHAT and CDR2 FQDESV (reference sequence). There are 15 residues in the CDR3. The CDR3 reads CASSLGQGEQETQYF. CDR3 bases: TGTGCCAGCAGCTTAGGGCAGGGGGAGCAAGAGACCCAGTACTTC.

In this sample, this clonotype is medium-sized. This sequence joins TRBV6-1 and TRBJ2-5, with a weak D call TRBD1 (6 bases). Trimming pared 3 bases from V and 7 bases from J, leaving 18 bases between. Germline CDR1 and CDR2: MNHNS and SASEGT. The CDR3 totals 15 residues. In nucleotides, the CDR3 is TGTGCCAGCAGTGATCCAGGGGCCTCACGGCCGACCCAGTACTTC. Translation: CASSDPGASRPTQYF.

This clonotype was found many times. The rearrangement joins TRBV2 to TRBJ2-1; 9 bases agree with TRBD1. Losses at the gene ends were 3 bases for V and 7 bases for J; bases not matched to a gene: 1. The CDR3 is made up of 13 amino acids. CDR1 is SNHLY, CDR2 FYNNEI, per germline. The CDR3 DNA is TGTGCCAGCAGTGAGGGGACAGGGAATGAGCAGTTCTTC. Translated, it gives CASSEGTGNEQFF.

This clonotype was seen a handful of times. The rearrangement uses TRBV11-2 and TRBJ2-4; D is unresolved. The tail of the sequence fits TRBJ2-6 better, so the J call may be wrong. Per germline, CDR1 SGHAT and CDR2 FQNNGV. This CDR3 is 15 amino acids long. The CDR3 sequence: CASSLDYSGANVLTF. The CDR3 nucleotides read TGTGCCAGCAGCTTGGATTACTCTGGGGCCAACGTCCTGACTTTC.

V and J are TRBV7-6 and TRBJ1-1, with D possibly matching TRBD1 (5 bases). V lost 5 bases and J 1 base, leaving 11 bases between the germline ends. Germline-derived CDR1 and CDR2 are SGHVS and FNYEAQ. The CDR3 consists of 14 residues. CDR3 sequence (DNA): TGTGCCAGCAGCAGGGGCCAGGGGAACACTGAAGCTTTCTTT. The encoded protein is CASSRGQGNTEAFF.

This clonotype was seen only a few times. The gene calls are TRBV7-3 and TRBJ2-6; D uncertain. The germline V gene encodes CDR1 SGHTA and CDR2 FQGTGA. The CDR3 has 16 residues. Trimming removed 5 bases at V and 0 bases at J, with 11 bases between. CDR3 sequence: CASSPSESSGANVLTF. DNA of the CDR3: TGTGCCAGCAGCCCCTCGGAGAGCTCTGGGGCCAACGTCCTGACTTTC.

J is TRBJ2-7 and V is TRBV12-3 or TRBV12-4, with 9 bases lining up with TRBD2. V lost 2 bases and J lost 7; bases outside the gene matches: 9. The CDR3 covers 15 residues. The CDR3, as DNA: TGTGCCAGCAGTTTATGGCTAGCGGGAATCAATGAGCAGTACTTC. This translates into CASSLWLAGINEQYF.

This clonotype was counted ten times or more. This chain connects TRBV7-3 to TRBJ2-7, with 8 positions matching TRBD2. The DNA matches TRBJ2-5 better at its end, which makes the J call doubtful. Germline assignment: CDR1 SGHTA and CDR2 FQGTGA. This CDR3 has 13 residues. CDR3 region: CASSSGLEQTQYF. In DNA, the CDR3 is TGTGCCAGCAGCTCGGGACTAGAACAGACCCAGTACTTC.

This clonotype was counted only a few times. Germline is not matched at one junction end, which may reflect a read error. The genes are TRBV7-6 and TRBJ2-2, with 7 bases aligning to TRBD2. The CDR3 totals 14 residues. Germline-derived CDR1 and CDR2 are SGHVS and FNYEAQ. The CDR3 DNA follows: TGTGCTAGCAGCTTTCGGGGGGACACCGGGGAGCTGTTTTTT. Protein sequence: CASSFRGDTGELFF.

This rearrangement joins TRBV7-2 to TRBJ2-4, with TRBD1 matching 7 bases. V lost 3 bases and J lost 6; bases outside the gene matches: 5. The length of the CDR3 is 14 residues. The V gene's germline CDR1 is SGHTA and CDR2 FQGNSA. The CDR3 region is CASSFIGGGNIQYF. The CDR3 bases are TGTGCCAGCAGCTTCATAGGGGGCGGAAACATTCAGTACTTC.

This clonotype occurred many times. The rearrangement uses TRBV4-1 and TRBJ2-1; D may be TRBD1 (6 bases). Deletions cut 3 bases from V and 6 bases from J, with 9 bases between. CDR1 and CDR2 (germline): MGHRA, YSYEKL. This CDR3 contains 13 residues. The CDR3 bases are TGCGCCAGCAGCCAGGAGACAGGCAATGAGCAGTTCTTC. Protein product: CASSQETGNEQFF.

This rearrangement joins TRBV7-2 to TRBJ2-4, with 9 bases that match TRBD1. The J call is doubtful: the DNA matches TRBJ2-5 better. The CDR3 has 17 amino acids. Germline V gives CDR1 SGHTA, CDR2 FQGNSA. The CDR3 region is CASTWPGQGWKRETQYF. CDR3 in DNA: TGTGCCAGCACCTGGCCGGGACAGGGATGGAAGCGGGAGACCCAGTACTTC.

This clonotype was observed a handful of times. This chain uses TRBV19 with TRBJ2-2, with a tentative D call TRBD2 (5 bases). The CDR3 length is 14 residues. In germline, CDR1 is LNHDA, CDR2 SQIVND (reference sequence). Trimming shortened V by 6 bases and J by 8 bases, and 16 bases separated the two germline ends. The CDR3: CASRTLALRGELFF. The CDR3, as DNA: TGTGCCAGTAGGACTCTAGCTTTAAGGGGGGAGCTGTTTTTT. Full variable domain (rest looked up from reference TRBV19 and TRBJ2-2): DGGITQSPKYLFRKEGQNVTLSCEQNLNHDAMYWYRQDPGQGLRLIYYSQIVNDFQKGDIAEGYSVSREKKESFPLTVTSAQKNPTAFYLCASRTLALRGELFFGEGSRLTVL.

This clonotype has just a few counts. The chain combines TRBV30 with TRBJ2-2; a weak D match, TRBD1 (6 bases). The CDR3 runs to 15 residues. Deletions cut 2 bases from V and 3 bases from J, with 13 bases between. Per the germline V gene, CDR1 is GTSNPN and CDR2 is SVGIG (reference sequence). The CDR3 DNA reads TGTGCCTGGAGTTTGACGAACAGGGACACCGGGGAGCTGTTTTTT. It codes for CAWSLTNRDTGELFF.

The J gene is TRBJ1-6, the V gene TRBV10-3, with D possibly TRBD1 on 6 matching bases. Trimming took off 2 bases at V and 7 bases at J, with 9 bases between the two ends. The CDR3 sequence is 14 residues long. Germline-derived CDR1 and CDR2 are ENHRY and SYGVKD. CDR3 sequence: CAISEAQGNSPLHF. CDR3 sequence (DNA): TGTGCCATCAGTGAGGCCCAGGGGAATTCACCCCTCCACTTT.

This clonotype was picked up a small number of times. This sequence joins TRBV7-6 and TRBJ2-5; D uncertain. V was shortened by 5 bases and J by 6 bases, with 7 bases between the two germline ends. The CDR3 consists of 11 residues. Germline V CDR1 and CDR2: SGHVS, FNYEAQ. The CDR3 sequence is CASSAGQTQYF. CDR3 sequence (DNA): TGTGCCAGCAGCGCTGGACAGACCCAGTACTTC.